These T cell receptor beta chains were read from a single sample in a study of regulatory T cells in long-lasting Graves disease. MiXCR was run by TCRdb on the multiplex PCR reads, yielding one entry per CDR3 protein. This table has roughly 500,000 distinct CDR3 sequences, roughly 13% appearing once. In addition, the sample was reused for a study of T cells in Graves' hyperthyroidism and ophthalmopathy.

Source: peripheral blood mononuclear cells (PBMCs), taken at new diagnosis, from a patient treated with antithyroid drugs. The receptors derive from a man aged 25 to 40 with Graves disease. The CDR3 runs from the conserved cysteine through the conserved F or W. Each record gives: clone size, V gene, J gene, D gene, CDR3 length, CDR3 protein, CDR3 DNA. A D gene is named only where the DNA matches it firmly. Rows may omit the clone size; those that give it use once, few, many or a size class.

many	TRBV20-1	TRBJ1-5	.	15	CSGVFQAGPNQPQHF	TGCAGTGGAGTCTTCCAGGCAGGACCTAATCAGCCCCAGCATTTT
many	TRBV10-3	TRBJ2-6	TRBD1	19	CAISEAAGTGTSGANVLTF	TGTGCCATCAGTGAGGCTGCCGGGACAGGGACATCTGGGGCCAACGTCCTGACTTTC
many	TRBV6-5	TRBJ1-2	.	15	CASSSDVGSAGVGTF	TGTGCCAGCAGTTCCGACGTTGGAAGCGCCGGGGTAGGGACCTTC
.	TRBV19	TRBJ2-5	TRBD1	15	CASSKQGHTQETQYF	TGTGCCAGTAGCAAACAGGGGCATACTCAAGAGACCCAGTACTTC
many	TRBV13	TRBJ2-1	TRBD2	16	CASSGTGTSVHNEQFF	TGTGCCAGCAGCGGGACCGGGACTAGCGTCCACAATGAGCAGTTCTTC
.	TRBV10-3	TRBJ2-5	.	14	CAISESYSQETQYF	TGTGCCATCAGTGAGTCGTACAGCCAAGAGACCCAGTACTTC
many	TRBV11-2	TRBJ2-7	TRBD2	15	CASSVGLAITYEQYF	TGTGCCAGCAGCGTAGGACTAGCGATAACCTACGAGCAGTACTTC
many	TRBV2	TRBJ2-5	.	15	CASKSGDTARVAQYF	TGTGCCAGCAAATCCGGGGACACAGCAAGAGTGGCCCAGTACTTC
many	TRBV25-1	TRBJ1-2	.	11	CASSGNYGYTF	TGTGCCAGCAGCGGGAACTATGGCTACACCTTC
few	TRBV5-1	TRBJ2-2	.	12	CAVRQDTGELFF	TGCGCCGTTAGACAGGACACCGGGGAGCTGTTTTTT